This T cell receptor (beta chain) was recorded in a study of post-analysis software for immune sequencing data. As for the study in general: The cohort encompassed relapsing-remitting, secondary progressive and progressive-relapsing multiple sclerosis disease courses. Study observations and caveats: The study found significantly lower normalized Chao1 diversity in multiple sclerosis patients than in controls. When the samples were clustered directly with F measure, those that had been prepared in the same batch showed strong co-clustering.

Unique molecular identifiers had been added to the TCR beta cDNA libraries. cDNA molecules numbering around 500,000 came from approximately 0.91 to 9.4 million T cells. Via MiXCR, TCRdb re-called the PCR reads, giving one row per CDR3 protein. The sample consists of hundreds of thousands of distinct CDR3 sequences, approximately 30% of them appearing once. With respect to this clonotype: Its target is not known.

Source material: blood. The sequence was collected from a girl aged 5-17 years with multiple sclerosis.

The CDR3 loop reads CSAGRRGAEAFF. The CDR3 coding sequence is TGCAGTGCCGGACGGAGGGGGGCTGAAGCTTTCTTT. V is TRBV20-1 and J is TRBJ1-1; the D gene is possibly TRBD1 (6 bases). This CDR3 is 12 amino acids long. Germline loops: CDR1 DFQATT, CDR2 SNEGSKA (reference sequence). V was shortened by 6 bases and J by 6 bases, with 14 bases between the two germline ends.